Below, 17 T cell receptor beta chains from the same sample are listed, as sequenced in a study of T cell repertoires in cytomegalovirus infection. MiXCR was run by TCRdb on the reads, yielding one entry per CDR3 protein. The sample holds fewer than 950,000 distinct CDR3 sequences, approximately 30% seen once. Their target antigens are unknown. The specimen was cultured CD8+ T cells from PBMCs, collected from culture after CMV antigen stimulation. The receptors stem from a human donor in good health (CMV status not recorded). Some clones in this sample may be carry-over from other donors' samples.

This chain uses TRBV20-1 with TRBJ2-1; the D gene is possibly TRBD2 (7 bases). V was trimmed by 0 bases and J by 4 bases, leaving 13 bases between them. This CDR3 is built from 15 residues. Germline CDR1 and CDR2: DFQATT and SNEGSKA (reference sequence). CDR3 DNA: TGCAGTGCTAGAGATATGGGGGGGGCATACAATGAGCAGTTCTTC. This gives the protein CSARDMGGAYNEQFF.

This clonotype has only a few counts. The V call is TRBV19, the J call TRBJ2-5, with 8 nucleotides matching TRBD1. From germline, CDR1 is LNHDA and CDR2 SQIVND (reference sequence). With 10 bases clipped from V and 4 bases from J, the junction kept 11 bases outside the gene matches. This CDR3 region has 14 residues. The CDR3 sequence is CATNTGQGGETQYF. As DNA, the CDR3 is TGTGCCACTAACACCGGACAGGGCGGAGAGACCCAGTACTTC.

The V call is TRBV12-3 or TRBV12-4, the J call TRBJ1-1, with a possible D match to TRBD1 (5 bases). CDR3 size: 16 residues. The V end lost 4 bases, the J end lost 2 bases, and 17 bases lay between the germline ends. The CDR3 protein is CASSSWGPTVNTEAFF. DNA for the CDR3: TGTGCCAGCAGTTCCTGGGGCCCGACAGTTAACACTGAAGCTTTCTTT.

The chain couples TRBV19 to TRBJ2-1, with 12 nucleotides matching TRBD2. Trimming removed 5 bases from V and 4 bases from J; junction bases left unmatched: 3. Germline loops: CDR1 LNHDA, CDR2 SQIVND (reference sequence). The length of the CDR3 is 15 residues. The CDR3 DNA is TGTGCCAGTAGTCAGACTAGCGGGGGTTACAATGAGCAGTTCTTC. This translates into CASSQTSGGYNEQFF.

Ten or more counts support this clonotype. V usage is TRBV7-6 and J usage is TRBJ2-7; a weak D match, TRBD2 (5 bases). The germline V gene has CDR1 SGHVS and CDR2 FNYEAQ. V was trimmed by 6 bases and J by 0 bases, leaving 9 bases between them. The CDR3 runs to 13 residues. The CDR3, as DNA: TGTGCCAGCAGTAGGACTGGCTCCTACGAGCAGTACTTC. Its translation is CASSRTGSYEQYF.

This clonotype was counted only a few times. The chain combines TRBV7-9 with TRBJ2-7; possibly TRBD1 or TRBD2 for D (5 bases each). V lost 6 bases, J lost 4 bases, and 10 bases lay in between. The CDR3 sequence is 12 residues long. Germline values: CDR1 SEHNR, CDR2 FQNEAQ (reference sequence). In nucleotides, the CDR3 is TGTGCCAGCAGATCGGGACCGTACGAGCAGTACGTC. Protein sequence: CASRSGPYEQYV.

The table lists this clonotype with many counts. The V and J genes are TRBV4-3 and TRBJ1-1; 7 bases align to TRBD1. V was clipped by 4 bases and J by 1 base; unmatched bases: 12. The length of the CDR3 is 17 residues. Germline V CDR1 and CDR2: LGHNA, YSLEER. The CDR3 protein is CASSPREGAWGNTEAFF. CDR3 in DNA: TGCGCCAGCAGCCCCCGCGAGGGGGCTTGGGGGAACACTGAAGCTTTCTTT.

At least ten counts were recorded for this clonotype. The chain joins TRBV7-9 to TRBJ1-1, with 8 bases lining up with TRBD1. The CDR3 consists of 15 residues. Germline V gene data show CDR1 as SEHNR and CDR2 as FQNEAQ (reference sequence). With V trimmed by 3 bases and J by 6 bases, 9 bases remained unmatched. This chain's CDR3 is CASSFSSGGFAEAFF. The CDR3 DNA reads TGTGCCAGCAGCTTTTCGTCAGGGGGCTTCGCTGAAGCTTTCTTT.

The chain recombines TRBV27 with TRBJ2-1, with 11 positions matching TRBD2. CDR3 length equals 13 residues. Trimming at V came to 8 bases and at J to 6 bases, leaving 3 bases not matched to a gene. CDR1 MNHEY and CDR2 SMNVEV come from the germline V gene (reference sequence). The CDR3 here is CASAGLAVNEQFF. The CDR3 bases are TGTGCCAGCGCGGGACTAGCGGTCAATGAGCAGTTCTTC.

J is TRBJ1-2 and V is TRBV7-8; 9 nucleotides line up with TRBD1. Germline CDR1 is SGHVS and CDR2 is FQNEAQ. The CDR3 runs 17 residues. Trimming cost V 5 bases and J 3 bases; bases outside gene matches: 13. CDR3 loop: CASSIRRTRDRDYGYTF. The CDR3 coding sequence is TGTGCCAGCAGCATAAGACGCACCCGGGACAGGGACTATGGCTACACCTTC.

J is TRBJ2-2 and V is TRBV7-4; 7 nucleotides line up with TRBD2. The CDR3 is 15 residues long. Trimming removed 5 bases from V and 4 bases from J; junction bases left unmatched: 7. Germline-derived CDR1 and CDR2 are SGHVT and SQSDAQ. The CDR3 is CASSAERGLTGELFF. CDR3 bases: TGTGCCAGCAGCGCAGAGCGGGGCCTCACCGGGGAGCTGTTTTTT.

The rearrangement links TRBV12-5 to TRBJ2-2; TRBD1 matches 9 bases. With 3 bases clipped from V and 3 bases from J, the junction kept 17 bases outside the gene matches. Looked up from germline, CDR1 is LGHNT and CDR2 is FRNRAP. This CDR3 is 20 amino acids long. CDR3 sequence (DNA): TGTGCTAGTGGTTTCATTCTAACTTATCGACAGGGGGTAGACACCGGGGAGCTGTTTTTT. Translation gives CASGFILTYRQGVDTGELFF.

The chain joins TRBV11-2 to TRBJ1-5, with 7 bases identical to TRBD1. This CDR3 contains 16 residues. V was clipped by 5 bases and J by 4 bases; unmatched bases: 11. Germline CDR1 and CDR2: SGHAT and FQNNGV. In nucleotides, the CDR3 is TGTGCCAGCAGCCGCGCGAGACAGGGTATGAATCAGCCCCAGCATTTT. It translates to CASSRARQGMNQPQHF.

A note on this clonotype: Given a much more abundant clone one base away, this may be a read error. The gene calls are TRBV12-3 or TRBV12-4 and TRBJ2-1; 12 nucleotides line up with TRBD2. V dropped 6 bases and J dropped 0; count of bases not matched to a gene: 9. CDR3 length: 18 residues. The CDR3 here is CASSSTSGGTLSYNEQFF. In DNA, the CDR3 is TGTGCCAGCAGCTCTACTAGCGGGGGGACGCTCTCCTACAATGAGCAGTTCTTC.

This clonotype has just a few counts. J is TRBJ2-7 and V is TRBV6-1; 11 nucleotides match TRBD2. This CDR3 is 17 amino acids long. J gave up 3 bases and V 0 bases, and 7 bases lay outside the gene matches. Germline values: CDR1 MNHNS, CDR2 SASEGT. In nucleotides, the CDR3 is TGTGCCAGCAGTGAAGCGCGGCTAGCGGGGGGATACTACGAGCAGTACTTC. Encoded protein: CASSEARLAGGYYEQYF.

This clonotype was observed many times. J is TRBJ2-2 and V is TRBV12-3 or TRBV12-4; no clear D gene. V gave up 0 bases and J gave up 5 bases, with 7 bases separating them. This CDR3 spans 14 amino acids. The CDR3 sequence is CASSLALGTGELFF. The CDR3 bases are TGTGCCAGCAGTTTAGCCCTGGGGACCGGGGAGCTGTTTTTT.

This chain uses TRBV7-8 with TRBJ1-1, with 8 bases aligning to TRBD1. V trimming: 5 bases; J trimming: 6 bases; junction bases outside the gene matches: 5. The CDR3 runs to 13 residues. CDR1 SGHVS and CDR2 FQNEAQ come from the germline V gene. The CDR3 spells CASSGRGRAEAFF. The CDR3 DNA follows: TGTGCCAGCAGCGGCAGGGGGCGGGCTGAAGCTTTCTTT. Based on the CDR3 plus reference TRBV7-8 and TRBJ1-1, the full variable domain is GAGVSQSPRYKVAKRGQDVALRCDPISGHVSLFWYQQALGQGPEFLTYFQNEAQLDKSGLPSDRFFAERPEGSVSTLKIQRTQQEDSAVYLCASSGRGRAEAFFGQGTRLTVV.